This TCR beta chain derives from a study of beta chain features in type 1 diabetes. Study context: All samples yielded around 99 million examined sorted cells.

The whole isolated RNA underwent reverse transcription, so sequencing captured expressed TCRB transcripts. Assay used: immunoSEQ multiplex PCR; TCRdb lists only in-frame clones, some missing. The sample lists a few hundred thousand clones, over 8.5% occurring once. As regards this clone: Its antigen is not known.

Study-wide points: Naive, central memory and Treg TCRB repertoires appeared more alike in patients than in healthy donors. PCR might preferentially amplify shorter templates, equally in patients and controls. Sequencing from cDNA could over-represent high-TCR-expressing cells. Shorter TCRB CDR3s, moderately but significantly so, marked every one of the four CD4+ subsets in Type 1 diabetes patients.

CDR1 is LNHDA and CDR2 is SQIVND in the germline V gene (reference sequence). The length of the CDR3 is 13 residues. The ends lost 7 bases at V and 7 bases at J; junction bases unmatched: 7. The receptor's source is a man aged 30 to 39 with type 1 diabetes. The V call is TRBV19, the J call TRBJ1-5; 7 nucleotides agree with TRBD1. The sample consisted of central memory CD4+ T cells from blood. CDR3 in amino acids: CASIGQAGQPQHF. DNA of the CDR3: TGTGCCAGTATCGGACAGGCAGGGCAGCCCCAGCATTTT.